This T cell receptor beta chain comes out of a study of blood T cell repertoires in COVID-19. The overall study: Nucleic acid was either cDNA or gDNA, and it came from T cells, B-cell-depleted T cells, or PBMCs.

TCRdb keeps only in-frame clones here, not all; method: immunoSEQ multiplex PCR. The sample lists around 99,000 clones, more than 80% occurring once. Per the germline V gene, CDR1 is KGHSH and CDR2 is LQKENI. The ends were cut back, 4 bases at V and 3 bases at J, with 14 bases in the middle. The CDR3 consists of 15 residues. The chain recombines TRBV18 with TRBJ2-3; the D gene is possibly TRBD1 (8 bases). This TCR derives from a human donor in a cohort sampled during active COVID-19. Input material: peripheral blood. CDR3 sequence reads: CASSQGQGGTDTQYF. CDR3 coding DNA: TGTGCCAGCTCACAAGGACAGGGAGGGACAGATACGCAGTATTTT.